This record concerns one T cell receptor beta chain sequence. This CDR3 contains 16 residues. CDR1 and CDR2 from the germline V gene are KGHSH and LQKENI. V lost 3 bases and J lost 1, with 15 bases in between. Participant age was about 18 to 89 years, and participants resided in roughly 25 US areas. Two negative PCRs, clearance, or symptom resolution had been documented for recovered Cohort 3 donors. The data belong to a study of blood T cell repertoires in COVID-19. Whole-study context: Samples taken during acute and convalescent COVID-19 were collected in the United States, Italy and Spain.

In the original analysis: Reference gene primer amplification in the assay estimated nucleated cell counts. The data were produced by immunoSEQ multiplex PCR, yet TCRdb's version contains in-frame clones alone and is incomplete. Clone size and the V and J calls come from that table; the DNA yielded D and trimming. The sample has 250,000 to 300,000 clones; approximately 89% are singletons. The source is a woman in her sixties who had recovered from COVID-19. The sample consisted of PBMCs or T cells enriched from blood (not recorded which). The rearrangement links TRBV18 to TRBJ1-1; D gene ambiguous. CDR3 amino acids: CASSPRTTAANTEAFF. Written as DNA, the CDR3 is TGTGCCAGCTCACCTAGGACTACAGCAGCGAACACTGAAGCTTTCTTT.